The source of this TCR beta chain is a study of beta chain features in type 1 diabetes. Looking at the study overall: Examined across all samples were over 85 million sorted cells.

The CDR3 is made up of 13 amino acids. Per germline, CDR1 MDHEN and CDR2 SYDVKM. On this clone itself: Its antigen is currently unknown.

Sequenced material consisted of expressed TCRB transcripts (all of the isolated RNA was reverse transcribed). Libraries were prepared by immunoSEQ multiplex PCR; TCRdb keeps only in-frame clonotypes and omits some of them. The repertoire holds fewer than 400,000 clones, with around 8% as singletons. Overall study results and limits: All four CD4+ subsets from Type 1 diabetes patients carried moderately but significantly shorter TCRB CDR3s. Type 1 diabetes patients showed fewer insertions and more deletions at VDJ junctions. Using cDNA template may skew counts toward highly expressing activated cells.

Sample: central memory CD4+ T cells from blood. V gene TRBV28 combines with J gene TRBJ2-5; D gene ambiguous. TRBJ2-7 explains the end of the DNA better; the J call may be wrong. The clonotype was recovered from a woman between 18 and 29 years old in good health. The CDR3 region has the DNA TGTGCCAGCAGTTTATTTGGGCCCTACGAGCAGTACTTC. Its translation: CASSLFGPYEQYF.